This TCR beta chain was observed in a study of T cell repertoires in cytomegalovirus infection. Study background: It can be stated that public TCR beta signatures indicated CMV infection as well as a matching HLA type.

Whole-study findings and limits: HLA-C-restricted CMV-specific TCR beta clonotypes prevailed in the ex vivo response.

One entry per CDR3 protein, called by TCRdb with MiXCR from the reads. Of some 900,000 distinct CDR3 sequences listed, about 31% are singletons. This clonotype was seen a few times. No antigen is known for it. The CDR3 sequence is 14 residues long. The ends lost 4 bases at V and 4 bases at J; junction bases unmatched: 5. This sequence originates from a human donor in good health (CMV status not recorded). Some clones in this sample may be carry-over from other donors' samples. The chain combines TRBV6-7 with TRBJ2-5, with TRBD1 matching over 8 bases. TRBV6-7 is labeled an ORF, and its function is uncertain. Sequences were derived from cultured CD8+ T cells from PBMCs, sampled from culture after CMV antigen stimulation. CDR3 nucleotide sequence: TGTGCCAGCAGTTGGGACAGGCGGTCAGAGACCCAGTACTTC. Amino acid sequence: CASSWDRRSETQYF.